The present T cell receptor (beta chain) was sequenced within a study of blood T cell repertoires in COVID-19. Study-level information: Sources were T cells, B-cell-depleted T cells, or PBMCs; the material itself was cDNA or gDNA.

Only in-frame clones appear in the TCRdb table, and some are missing; sequencing was by immunoSEQ multiplex PCR. The sample holds some 300,000 clones, just under 90% seen once. The CDR3 is 15 residues long. V lost 0 bases and J lost 0, with 9 bases in between. The germline gives CDR1 SGHRS, CDR2 YFSETQ. The chain carries TRBV5-1 and TRBJ2-5; no clear D. Sequenced: peripheral blood. This sequence originates from a woman aged 25 to 45 with COVID-19, enrolled during active disease. CDR3 DNA sequence: TGCGCCAGCAGCTTGGCAGGAACCTACCAAGAGACCCAGTACTTC. Its translation: CASSLAGTYQETQYF. The complete variable domain, with remaining parts taken from reference TRBV5-1 and TRBJ2-5, reads KAGVTQTPRYLIKTRGQQVTLSCSPISGHRSVSWYQQTPGQGLQFLFEYFSETQRNKGNFPGRFSGRQFSNSRSEMNVSTLELGDSALYLCASSLAGTYQETQYFGPGTRLLVL.